A single sample is the source of the 21 T cell receptor beta chains below, sequenced in a study of blood T cell repertoires in COVID-19. The data were produced by immunoSEQ multiplex PCR, yet TCRdb's version contains in-frame clones alone and is incomplete. The table records 200,000 to 250,000 clones, approximately 89% of them present only once. Sequencing used peripheral blood. All receptors derive from a woman aged 30 to 39 with COVID-19, enrolled during active disease.

The CDR3 DNA reads TGTGCCAGCAGCACTGACAGGAAAGCCCAGCCCCAGCATTTT. This sequence encodes CASSTDRKAQPQHF. The J gene is TRBJ1-5, the V gene TRBV2, with D possibly being TRBD1 (6 bases). The V gene's germline CDR1 is SNHLY and CDR2 FYNNEI. V was cut by 6 bases and J by 7 bases, with 16 bases left in between. The CDR3 runs 14 residues.

The chain has TRBV6-2 or TRBV6-3 and TRBJ1-2, with D unresolved. This CDR3 region has 15 residues. Germline CDR1 is MNHEY and CDR2 is SVGEGT. V was pared by 6 bases and J by 4 bases, with 18 bases between. Written as DNA, the CDR3 is TGTGCCAGCAGCGCAGTTACGAGGAGCAGCTATGGCTACACCTTC. Residues: CASSAVTRSSYGYTF.

V usage is TRBV6-2 or TRBV6-3 and J usage is TRBJ2-5; D unresolved. Deletions cut 2 bases from V and 2 bases from J, with 24 bases between. The CDR3 has 19 amino acids. Germline V gene sequence: CDR1 MNHEY, CDR2 SVGEGT. The CDR3 DNA reads as TGTGCCAGCAGTTACGTTCCGGGTCTACCGGTAAGAAGACAAGAGACCCAGTACTTC. Translation: CASSYVPGLPVRRQETQYF.

V is TRBV18 and J is TRBJ1-1; D is perhaps TRBD1 (6 bases). Deletions cut 4 bases from V and 8 bases from J, with 20 bases between. The CDR3 consists of 15 residues. The V gene's germline CDR1 is KGHSH and CDR2 LQKENI. The CDR3, as DNA: TGTGCCAGCTCACTCACCACCGGGACCGGGACAGAAGCTTTCTTT. The encoded protein is CASSLTTGTGTEAFF. The full variable domain, with the rest looked up from reference TRBV18 and TRBJ1-1, is NAGVMQNPRHLVRRRGQEARLRCSPMKGHSHVYWYRQLPEEGLKFMVYLQKENIIDESGMPKERFSAEFPKEGPSILRIQQVVRGDSAAYFCASSLTTGTGTEAFFGQGTRLTVV.

A few counts support this clone. Different DNA sequences within this sample yield the same CDR3. The chain has TRBV12-3 or TRBV12-4 and TRBJ2-2; D not resolved. Trimming stripped 5 bases from V and 6 bases from J, with 4 bases between. The length of the CDR3 is 11 residues. The CDR3 region has the DNA TGTGCCAGCAGTCCCGCCGGGGAGCTGTTTTTT. Protein product: CASSPAGELFF.

This rearrangement joins TRBV4-1 to TRBJ2-3, with 10 nucleotides matching TRBD2. This CDR3 spans 16 amino acids. Trimming took 3 bases from V and 4 from J; bases not matched to a gene: 7. Germline V gene lookup returns CDR1 MGHRA and CDR2 YSYEKL. CDR3 bases: TGCGCCAGCAGCCATATACTAGCGGGAAAGGCAGATACGCAGTATTTT. As protein: CASSHILAGKADTQYF.

The rearrangement joins TRBV6-1 to TRBJ2-3; the match to TRBD2 covers 8 bases. The junction had 6 bases not matched to a gene; V was cut back by 0 bases and J by 4 bases. Germline CDR1 is MNHNS and CDR2 is SASEGT. The CDR3 has 16 residues. Written as DNA, the CDR3 is TGTGCCAGCAGTGAAGCGGCGGGGGGACCCGCAGATACGCAGTATTTT. Encoded protein: CASSEAAGGPADTQYF.

This chain joins TRBV28 and TRBJ2-5; TRBD2 matches 9 bases. Unmatched junction bases numbered 10, after V lost 3 bases and J lost 2 bases. The CDR3 runs to 17 residues. The germline V gene encodes CDR1 MDHEN and CDR2 SYDVKM. The CDR3 protein is CASSFGLSGGPQETQYF. DNA of the CDR3: TGTGCCAGCAGTTTCGGCTTGAGCGGGGGGCCTCAAGAGACCCAGTACTTC.

The chain has TRBV7-2 and TRBJ2-1, with 8 bases identical to TRBD2. V shed 1 base, J shed 0 bases, and the junction held 5 bases outside the gene matches. This CDR3 is 17 amino acids long. Per the germline V gene, CDR1 is SGHTA and CDR2 is FQGNSA. Written as DNA, the CDR3 is TGTGCCAGCAGCTTAGTAAGCGGGGGAATCTCCTACAATGAGCAGTTCTTC. Its protein product is CASSLVSGGISYNEQFF. Full variable domain (missing parts from reference TRBV7-2 and TRBJ2-1): GAGVSQSPSNKVTEKGKDVELRCDPISGHTALYWYRQSLGQGLEFLIYFQGNSAPDKSGLPSDRFSAERTGGSVSTLTIQRTQQEDSAVYLCASSLVSGGISYNEQFFGPGTRLTVL.

The sample holds a few counts of this clone. The chain carries TRBV5-1 and TRBJ1-2, with no clear D. Trimming removed 0 bases at V and 7 bases at J, with 10 bases between. The CDR3 has 13 residues. Germline CDR1 is SGHRS and CDR2 is YFSETQ. As DNA, the CDR3 is TGCGCCAGCAGCTTGGACGTGGTCGGTGGCTACACCTTC. Protein sequence: CASSLDVVGGYTF.

The rearrangement links TRBV18 to TRBJ2-1, with 8 bases that match TRBD2. V dropped 7 bases and J dropped 3; count of bases not matched to a gene: 14. CDR1 and CDR2 from the germline V gene are KGHSH and LQKENI. The CDR3 totals 17 residues. The CDR3 reads CASFNGTSRFLYNEQFF. The CDR3 region has the DNA TGTGCCAGCTTTAACGGGACTAGTCGATTTCTCTACAATGAGCAGTTCTTC. Combining the CDR3 with reference TRBV18 and TRBJ2-1 gives the whole variable domain NAGVMQNPRHLVRRRGQEARLRCSPMKGHSHVYWYRQLPEEGLKFMVYLQKENIIDESGMPKERFSAEFPKEGPSILRIQQVVRGDSAAYFCASFNGTSRFLYNEQFFGPGTRLTVL.

This clone was observed a single time. The chain combines TRBV15 with TRBJ1-1; D is perhaps TRBD1 (6 bases). The germline V and J ends were trimmed by 3 bases and 5 bases, with 10 bases remaining between them. This CDR3 has 13 residues. CDR1 and CDR2 from the germline V gene are LNHNV and YYDKDF (reference sequence). The CDR3: CATSSNDRTEAFF. For the CDR3, the DNA is TGTGCCACCAGCAGTAACGACAGGACTGAAGCTTTCTTT.

This chain connects TRBV27 to TRBJ1-3; D is unresolved. The germline CDR1 and CDR2 sequences are MNHEY and SMNVEV (reference sequence). Trimming took 4 bases from V and 2 from J, leaving 6 bases between them. This CDR3 contains 13 residues. Here the CDR3 reads CASSWHPGNTIYF. Here the CDR3 DNA reads TGTGCCAGCAGTTGGCACCCTGGAAACACCATATATTTT.

This sequence joins TRBV5-8 and TRBJ1-2; possibly TRBD1 for D (6 bases). From germline, CDR1 is SGHTS and CDR2 YDEGEE. V was trimmed by 1 base and J by 3 bases, leaving 7 bases between them. The CDR3 consists of 13 residues. CDR3 residues: CASSLNRDYGYTF. The CDR3 nucleotides are TGTGCCAGCAGCTTGAACAGGGACTATGGCTACACCTTC.

This clone was found once. The chain has TRBV19 and TRBJ1-2; D remains unclear. CDR3 length equals 13 residues. V shed 6 bases and J shed 2 bases, with 10 bases lying between them. CDR1 and CDR2 (germline): LNHDA, SQIVND (reference sequence). The CDR3 region is CASRRDTNYGYTF. Written as DNA, the CDR3 is TGTGCCAGTAGGCGGGATACGAACTATGGCTACACCTTC.

For the CDR3, the DNA is TGTGCCACTTCGGACAGGGGGCGTCAGCCCCAGCATTTT. Its translation is CATSDRGRQPQHF. The rearrangement uses TRBV24-1 and TRBJ1-5, with 11 bases lining up with TRBD1. Trimming took 10 bases from V and 6 from J; bases not matched to a gene: 4. The germline gives CDR1 KGHDR, CDR2 SFDVKD. The CDR3 is made up of 13 amino acids.

The CDR3 bases are TGTGCCAGCAGTTACGGAGGACAGGGGATTGAGCAGTACGTC. It codes for CASSYGGQGIEQYV. The rearrangement joins TRBV6-2 or TRBV6-3 to TRBJ2-7; 9 nucleotides agree with TRBD1. With V trimmed by 2 bases and J by 7 bases, 6 bases remained unmatched. Germline V gives CDR1 MNHEY, CDR2 SVGEGT. CDR3 length: 14 residues.

The rearrangement joins TRBV10-3 to TRBJ1-2, with TRBD1 identical over 7 bases. The CDR3 runs 12 residues. CDR1 is ENHRY and CDR2 is SYGVKD in the germline V gene. Trimming at V came to 11 bases and at J to 3 bases, leaving 6 bases not matched to a gene. This CDR3 is CAARGTDYGYTF. Written as DNA, the CDR3 is TGTGCCGCGAGAGGGACAGACTATGGCTACACCTTC.

The chain recombines TRBV4-1 with TRBJ2-2, with 8 bases that match TRBD2. The CDR3 has 16 amino acids. From germline, CDR1 is MGHRA and CDR2 YSYEKL. V lost 1 base and J lost 2; bases outside the gene matches: 3. CDR3 sequence (DNA): TGCGCCAGCAGCCAAGGGAGCGGGGGTAACACCGGGGAGCTGTTTTTT. Translated: CASSQGSGGNTGELFF.

V and J are TRBV2 and TRBJ2-3; D ambiguous. V lost 11 bases and J 1 base, leaving 13 bases between the germline ends. Germline CDR1 SNHLY, CDR2 FYNNEI. This CDR3 contains 13 residues. The CDR3, as DNA: TGTGCCCTCAGCTTGGGCGGCACAGATACGCAGTATTTT. As protein: CALSLGGTDTQYF.

The chain joins TRBV27 to TRBJ2-1, with D perhaps matching TRBD2 (5 bases). This CDR3 has 15 amino acids. Germline CDR1 reads MNHEY; CDR2 reads SMNVEV (reference sequence). With 2 bases removed from V and 4 bases from J, the gap between germline ends came to 12 bases. The CDR3 loop is CASSLSPTGYNEQFF. The CDR3 DNA is TGTGCCAGCAGTTTAAGTCCGACGGGGTACAATGAGCAGTTCTTC.